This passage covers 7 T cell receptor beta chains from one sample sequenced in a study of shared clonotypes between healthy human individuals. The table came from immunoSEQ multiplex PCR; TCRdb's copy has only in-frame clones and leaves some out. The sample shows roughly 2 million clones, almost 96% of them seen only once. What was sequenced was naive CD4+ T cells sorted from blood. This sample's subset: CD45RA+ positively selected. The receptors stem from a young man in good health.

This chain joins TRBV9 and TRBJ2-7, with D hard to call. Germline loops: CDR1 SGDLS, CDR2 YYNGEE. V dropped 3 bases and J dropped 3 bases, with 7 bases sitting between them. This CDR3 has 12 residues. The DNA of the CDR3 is TGTGCCAGCAGCGGATCAGACTACGAGCAGTACTTC. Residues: CASSGSDYEQYF.

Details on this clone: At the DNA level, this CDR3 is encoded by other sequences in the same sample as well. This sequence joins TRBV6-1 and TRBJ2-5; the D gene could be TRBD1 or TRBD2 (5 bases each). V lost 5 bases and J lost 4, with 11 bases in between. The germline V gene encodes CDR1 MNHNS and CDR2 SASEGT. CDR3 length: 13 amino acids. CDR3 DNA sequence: TGTGCCAGCAGTAGACCGGGGACAGAGACCCAGTACTTC. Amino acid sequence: CASSRPGTETQYF.

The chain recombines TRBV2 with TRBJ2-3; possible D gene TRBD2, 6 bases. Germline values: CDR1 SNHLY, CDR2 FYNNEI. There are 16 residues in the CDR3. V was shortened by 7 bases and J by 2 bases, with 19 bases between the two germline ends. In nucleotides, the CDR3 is TGTGCCAGCAATCCCCTGATCGGGAGTACCACAGATACGCAGTATTTT. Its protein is CASNPLIGSTTDTQYF.

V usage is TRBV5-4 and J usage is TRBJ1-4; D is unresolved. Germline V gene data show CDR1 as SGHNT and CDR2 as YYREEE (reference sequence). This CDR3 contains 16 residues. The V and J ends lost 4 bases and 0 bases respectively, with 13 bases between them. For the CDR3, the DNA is TGTGCCAGCAGCGTGGGCCGTGCTTCAACTAATGAAAAACTGTTTTTT. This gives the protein CASSVGRASTNEKLFF.

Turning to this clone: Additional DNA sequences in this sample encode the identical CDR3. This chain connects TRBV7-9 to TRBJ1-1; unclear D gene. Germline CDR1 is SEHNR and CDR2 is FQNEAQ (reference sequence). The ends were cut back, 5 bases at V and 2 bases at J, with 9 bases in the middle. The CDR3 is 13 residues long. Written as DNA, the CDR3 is TGTGCCAGCAGCCTTCCGGTAAACACTGAAGCTTTCTTT. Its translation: CASSLPVNTEAFF.

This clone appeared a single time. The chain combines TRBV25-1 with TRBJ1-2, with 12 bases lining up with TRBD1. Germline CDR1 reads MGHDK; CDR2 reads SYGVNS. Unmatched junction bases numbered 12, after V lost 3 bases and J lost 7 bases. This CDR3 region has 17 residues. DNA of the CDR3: TGTGCCAGCAGTGATTGGGGACAGGGGGCGCCACGGCCTGGCTACACCTTC. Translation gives CASSDWGQGAPRPGYTF.

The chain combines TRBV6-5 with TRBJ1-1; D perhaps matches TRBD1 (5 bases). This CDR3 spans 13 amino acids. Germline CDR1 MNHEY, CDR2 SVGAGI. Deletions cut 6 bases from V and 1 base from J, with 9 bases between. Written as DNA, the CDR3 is TGTGCCAGCAGCGAACAGGAGAACACTGAAGCTTTCTTT. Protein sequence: CASSEQENTEAFF.